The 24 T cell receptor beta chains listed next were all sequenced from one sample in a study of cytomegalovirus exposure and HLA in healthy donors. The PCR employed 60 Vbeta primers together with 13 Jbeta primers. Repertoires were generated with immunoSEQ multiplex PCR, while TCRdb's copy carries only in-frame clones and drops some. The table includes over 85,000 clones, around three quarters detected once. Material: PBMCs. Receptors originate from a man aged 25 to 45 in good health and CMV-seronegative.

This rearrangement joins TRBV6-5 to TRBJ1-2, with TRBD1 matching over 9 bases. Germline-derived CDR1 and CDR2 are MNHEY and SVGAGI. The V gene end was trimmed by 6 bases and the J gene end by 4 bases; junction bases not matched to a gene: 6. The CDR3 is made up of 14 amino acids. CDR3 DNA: TGTGCCAGCAGACCTCCGGGACAGGGCTATGGCTACACCTTC. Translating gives CASRPPGQGYGYTF.

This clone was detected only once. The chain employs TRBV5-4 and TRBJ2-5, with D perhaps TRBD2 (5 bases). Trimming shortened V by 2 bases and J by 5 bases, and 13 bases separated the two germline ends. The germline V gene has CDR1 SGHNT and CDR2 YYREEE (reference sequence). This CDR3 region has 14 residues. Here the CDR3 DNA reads TGTGCCAGCAGCTTATCTAGCTCCCTGGAGACCCAGTACTTC. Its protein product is CASSLSSSLETQYF.

The CDR3 DNA reads TGTGCCAGCAGCTTTCCAATTAAAGGGGAGGTCAATTCACCCCTCCACTTT. Amino acid sequence: CASSFPIKGEVNSPLHF. The chain recombines TRBV5-4 with TRBJ1-6, with D perhaps matching TRBD1 (5 bases). The ends were cut back, 2 bases at V and 7 bases at J, with 19 bases in the middle. Germline CDR1 is SGHNT and CDR2 is YYREEE (reference sequence). The CDR3 loop spans 17 amino acids. Drawing the rest from reference TRBV5-4 and TRBJ1-6, the complete variable domain is ETGVTQSPTHLIKTRGQQVTLRCSSQSGHNTVSWYQQALGQGPQFIFQYYREEENGRGNFPPRFSGLQFPNYSSELNVNALELDDSALYLCASSFPIKGEVNSPLHFGNGTRLTVT.

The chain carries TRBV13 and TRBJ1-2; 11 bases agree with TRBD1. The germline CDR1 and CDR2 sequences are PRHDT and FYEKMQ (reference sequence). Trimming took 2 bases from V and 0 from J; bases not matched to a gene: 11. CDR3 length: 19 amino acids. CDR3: CASSLSGGTGGVANYGYTF. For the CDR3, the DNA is TGTGCCAGCAGCTTATCGGGGGGGACAGGGGGTGTCGCTAACTATGGCTACACCTTC.

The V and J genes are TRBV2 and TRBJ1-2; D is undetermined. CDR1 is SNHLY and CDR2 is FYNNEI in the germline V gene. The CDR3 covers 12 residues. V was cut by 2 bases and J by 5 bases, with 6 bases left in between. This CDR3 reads CASSEISYGYTF. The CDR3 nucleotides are TGTGCCAGCAGTGAAATCTCTTATGGCTACACCTTC.

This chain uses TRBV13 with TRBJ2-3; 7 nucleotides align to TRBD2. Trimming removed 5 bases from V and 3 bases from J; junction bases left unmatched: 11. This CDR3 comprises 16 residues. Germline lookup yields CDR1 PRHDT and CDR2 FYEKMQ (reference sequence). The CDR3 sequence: CASSEASGVGTDTQYF. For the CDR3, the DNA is TGTGCCAGCAGCGAAGCGAGCGGGGTTGGAACAGATACGCAGTATTTT.

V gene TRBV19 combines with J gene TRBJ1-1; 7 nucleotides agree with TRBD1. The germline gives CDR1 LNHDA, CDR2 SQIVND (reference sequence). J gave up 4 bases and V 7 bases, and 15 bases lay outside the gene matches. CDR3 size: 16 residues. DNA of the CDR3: TGTGCCAGTACCCCTGACAGGGCTTGGTTCGGCACTGAAGCTTTCTTT. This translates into CASTPDRAWFGTEAFF.

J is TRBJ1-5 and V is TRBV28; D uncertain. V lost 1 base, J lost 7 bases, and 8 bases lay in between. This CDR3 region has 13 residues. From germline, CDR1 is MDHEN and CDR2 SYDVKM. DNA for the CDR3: TGTGCCAGCAGTTTATCGGCGCGGCAGCCCCAGCATTTT. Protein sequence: CASSLSARQPQHF.

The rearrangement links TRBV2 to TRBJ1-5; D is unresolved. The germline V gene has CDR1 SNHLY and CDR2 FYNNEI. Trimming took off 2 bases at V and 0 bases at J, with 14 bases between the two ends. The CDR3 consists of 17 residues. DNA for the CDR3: TGTGCCAGCAGTGAATCGGGAATCCGGTATAGCAATCAGCCCCAGCATTTT. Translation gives CASSESGIRYSNQPQHF.

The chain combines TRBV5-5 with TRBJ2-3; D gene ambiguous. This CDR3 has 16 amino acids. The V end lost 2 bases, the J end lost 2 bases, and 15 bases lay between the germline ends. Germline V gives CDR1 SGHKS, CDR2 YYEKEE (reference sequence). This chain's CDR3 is CASSFYGYVDTDTQYF. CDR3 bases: TGTGCCAGCAGCTTTTACGGGTATGTGGACACAGATACGCAGTATTTT.

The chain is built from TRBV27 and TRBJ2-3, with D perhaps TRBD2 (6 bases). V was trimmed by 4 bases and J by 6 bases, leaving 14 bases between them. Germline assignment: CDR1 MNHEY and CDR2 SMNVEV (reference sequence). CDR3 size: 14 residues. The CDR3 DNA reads TGTGCCAGCAGTTCCCGCCGGGAGATGGATACGCAGTATTTT. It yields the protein CASSSRREMDTQYF.

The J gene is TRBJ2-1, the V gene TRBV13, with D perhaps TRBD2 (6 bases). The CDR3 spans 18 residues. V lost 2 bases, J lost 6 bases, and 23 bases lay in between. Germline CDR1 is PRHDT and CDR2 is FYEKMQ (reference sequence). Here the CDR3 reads CASSLTTSLASHSNEQFF. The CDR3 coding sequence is TGTGCCAGCAGCTTAACGACTAGTCTGGCCTCCCATTCCAATGAGCAGTTCTTC.

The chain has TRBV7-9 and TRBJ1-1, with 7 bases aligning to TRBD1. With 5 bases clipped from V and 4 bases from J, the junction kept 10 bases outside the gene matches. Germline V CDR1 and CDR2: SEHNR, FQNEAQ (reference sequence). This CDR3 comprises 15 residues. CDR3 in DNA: TGTGCCAGCAGCCAACAAAGGGGGCTTAGCACTGAAGCTTTCTTT. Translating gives CASSQQRGLSTEAFF. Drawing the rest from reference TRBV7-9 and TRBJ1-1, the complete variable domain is DTGVSQNPRHKITKRGQNVTFRCDPISEHNRLYWYRQTLGQGPEFLTYFQNEAQLEKSRLLSDRFSAERPKGSFSTLEIQRTEQGDSAMYLCASSQQRGLSTEAFFGQGTRLTVV.

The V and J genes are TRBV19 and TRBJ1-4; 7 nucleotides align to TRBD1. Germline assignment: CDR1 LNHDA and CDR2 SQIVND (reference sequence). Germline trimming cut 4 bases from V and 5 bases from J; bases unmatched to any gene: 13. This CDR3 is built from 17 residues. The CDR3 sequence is CASSTLTPGQQNEKLFF. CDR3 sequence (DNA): TGTGCCAGTAGTACTTTAACCCCGGGACAGCAAAATGAAAAACTGTTTTTT.

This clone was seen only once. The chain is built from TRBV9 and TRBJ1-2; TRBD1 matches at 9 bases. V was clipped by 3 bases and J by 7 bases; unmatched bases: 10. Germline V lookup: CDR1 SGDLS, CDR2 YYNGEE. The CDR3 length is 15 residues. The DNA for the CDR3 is TGTGCCAGCAGCGCAGTAGGGACAGGGTTAGGTGGCTACACCTTC. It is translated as CASSAVGTGLGGYTF.

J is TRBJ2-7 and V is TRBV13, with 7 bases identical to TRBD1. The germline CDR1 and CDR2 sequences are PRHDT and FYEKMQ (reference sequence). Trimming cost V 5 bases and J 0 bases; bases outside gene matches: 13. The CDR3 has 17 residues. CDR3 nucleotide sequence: TGTGCCAGCAGCCCACTCCCCCCCGACAGGGCCTCCTACGAGCAGTACTTC. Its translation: CASSPLPPDRASYEQYF. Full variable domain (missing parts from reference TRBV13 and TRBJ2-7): AAGVIQSPRHLIKEKRETATLKCYPIPRHDTVYWYQQGPGQDPQFLISFYEKMQSDKGSIPDRFSAQQFSDYHSELNMSSLELGDSALYFCASSPLPPDRASYEQYFGPGTRLTVT.

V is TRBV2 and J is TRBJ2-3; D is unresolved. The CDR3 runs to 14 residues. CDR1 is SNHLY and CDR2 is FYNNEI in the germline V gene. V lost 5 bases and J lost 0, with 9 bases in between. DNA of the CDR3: TGTGCCAGCAGTCTTACATCTAGCACAGATACGCAGTATTTT. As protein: CASSLTSSTDTQYF.

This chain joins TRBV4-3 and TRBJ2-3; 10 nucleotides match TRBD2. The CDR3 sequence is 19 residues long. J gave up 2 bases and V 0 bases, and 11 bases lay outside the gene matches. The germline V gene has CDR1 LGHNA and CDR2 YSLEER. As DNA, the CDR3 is TGCGCCAGCAGCCAAGACATCCTCTTACTAGCGGGGCCCACAGATACGCAGTATTTT. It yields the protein CASSQDILLLAGPTDTQYF.

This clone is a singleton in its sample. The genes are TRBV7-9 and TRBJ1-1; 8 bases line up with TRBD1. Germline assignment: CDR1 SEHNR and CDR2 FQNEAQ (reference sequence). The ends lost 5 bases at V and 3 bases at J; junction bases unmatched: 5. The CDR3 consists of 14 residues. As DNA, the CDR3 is TGTGCCAGCAGCACGACAGGGGAGGACACTGAAGCTTTCTTT. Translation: CASSTTGEDTEAFF.

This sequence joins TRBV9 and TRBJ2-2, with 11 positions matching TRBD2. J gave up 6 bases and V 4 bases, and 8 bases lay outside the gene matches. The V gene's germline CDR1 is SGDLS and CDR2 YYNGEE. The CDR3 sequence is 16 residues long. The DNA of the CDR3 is TGTGCCAGCAGCTTTAGCGGGGGGGCGGGAGCCGGGGAGCTGTTTTTT. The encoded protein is CASSFSGGAGAGELFF.

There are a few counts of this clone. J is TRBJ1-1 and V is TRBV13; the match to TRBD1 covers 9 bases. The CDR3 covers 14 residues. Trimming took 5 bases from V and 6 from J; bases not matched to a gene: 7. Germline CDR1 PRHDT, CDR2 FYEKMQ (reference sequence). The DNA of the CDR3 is TGTGCCAGCAGCGGACAGGGGATAGTTCCTGAAGCTTTCTTT. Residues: CASSGQGIVPEAFF.

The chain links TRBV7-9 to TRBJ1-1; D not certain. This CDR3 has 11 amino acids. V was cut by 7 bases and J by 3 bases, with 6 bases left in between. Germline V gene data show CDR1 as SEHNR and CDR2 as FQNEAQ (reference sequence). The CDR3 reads CASIGDTEAFF. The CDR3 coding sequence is TGTGCCAGCATCGGAGACACTGAAGCTTTCTTT.

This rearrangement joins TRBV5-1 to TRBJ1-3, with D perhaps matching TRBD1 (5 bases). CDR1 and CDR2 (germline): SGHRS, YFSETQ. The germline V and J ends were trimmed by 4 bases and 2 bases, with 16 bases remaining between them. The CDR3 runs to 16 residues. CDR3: CASSGGDPTAGNTIYF. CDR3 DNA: TGCGCCAGCAGCGGGGGGGATCCCACCGCTGGAAACACCATATATTTT.

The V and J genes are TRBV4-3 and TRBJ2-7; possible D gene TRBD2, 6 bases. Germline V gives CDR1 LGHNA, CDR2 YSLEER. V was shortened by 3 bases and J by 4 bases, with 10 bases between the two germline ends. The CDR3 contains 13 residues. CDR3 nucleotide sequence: TGCGCCAGCAGCCACTTAGGGACTTACGAGCAGTACTTC. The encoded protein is CASSHLGTYEQYF.